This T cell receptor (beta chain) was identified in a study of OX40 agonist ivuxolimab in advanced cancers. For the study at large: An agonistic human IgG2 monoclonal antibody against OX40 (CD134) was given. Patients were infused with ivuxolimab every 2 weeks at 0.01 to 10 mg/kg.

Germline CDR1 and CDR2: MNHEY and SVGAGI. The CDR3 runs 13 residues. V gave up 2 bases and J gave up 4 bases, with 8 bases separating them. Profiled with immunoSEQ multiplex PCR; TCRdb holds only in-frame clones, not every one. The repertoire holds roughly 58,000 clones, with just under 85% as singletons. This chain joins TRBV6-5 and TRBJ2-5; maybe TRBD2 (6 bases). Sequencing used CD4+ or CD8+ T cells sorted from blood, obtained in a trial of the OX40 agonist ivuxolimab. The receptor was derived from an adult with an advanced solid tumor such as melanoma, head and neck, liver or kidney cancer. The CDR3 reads CASSYAGPETQYF. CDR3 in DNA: TGTGCCAGCAGTTACGCGGGACCAGAGACCCAGTACTTC.